Listed here is a single TCR beta chain. Antigen unknown. The data stem from a study of lymphopenia after photon versus proton radiotherapy. The table came from immunoSEQ multiplex PCR; TCRdb's copy has only in-frame clones and leaves some out. Of around 20,000 clones in the sample, 85% to 95% are singletons; the top ten hold about 6%. Germline V gene lookup returns CDR1 SEHNR and CDR2 FQNEAQ (reference sequence). V was clipped by 2 bases and J by 7 bases, with 9 bases between them. The length of the CDR3 is 13 residues. Overall study findings and caveats: Only patients who died were analyzed for survival; proton advantage is unproven. After lymphocyte nadir, photon-treated repertoires showed oligoclonal expansion, especially CD8+ Temra. Proton therapy kept repertoires fairly stable, unlike photons, which gained effector/memory cells.

Material: peripheral blood, obtained from a patient treated with photon-based radiotherapy. The chain combines TRBV7-9 with TRBJ2-1, with D perhaps TRBD1 (5 bases). The TCR originated in a man in his 60s with pancreatic cancer. In DNA, the CDR3 is TGTGCCAGCAGCTTACCTCAGGGAAATGAGCAGTTCTTC. Translated: CASSLPQGNEQFF.